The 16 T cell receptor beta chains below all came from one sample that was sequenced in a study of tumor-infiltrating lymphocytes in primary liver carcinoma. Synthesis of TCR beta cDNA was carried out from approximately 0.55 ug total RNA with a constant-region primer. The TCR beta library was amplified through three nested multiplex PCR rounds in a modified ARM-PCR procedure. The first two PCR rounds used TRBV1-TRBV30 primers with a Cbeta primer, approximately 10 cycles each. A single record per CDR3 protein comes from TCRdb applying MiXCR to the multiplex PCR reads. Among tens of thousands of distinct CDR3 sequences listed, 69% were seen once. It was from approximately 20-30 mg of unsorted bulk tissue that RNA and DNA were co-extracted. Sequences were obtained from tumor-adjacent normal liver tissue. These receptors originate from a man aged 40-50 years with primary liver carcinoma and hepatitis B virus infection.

For the CDR3, the DNA is TGTGCCACCACAGGGGGGCCCGACACTGAAGCTTTCTTT. This codes for CATTGGPDTEAFF. The V and J genes are TRBV10-3 and TRBJ1-1; TRBD1 matches 8 bases. This CDR3 is 13 amino acids long. Germline-derived CDR1 and CDR2 are ENHRY and SYGVKD. The V and J ends lost 10 bases and 3 bases, in that order; junction bases with no gene match: 7.

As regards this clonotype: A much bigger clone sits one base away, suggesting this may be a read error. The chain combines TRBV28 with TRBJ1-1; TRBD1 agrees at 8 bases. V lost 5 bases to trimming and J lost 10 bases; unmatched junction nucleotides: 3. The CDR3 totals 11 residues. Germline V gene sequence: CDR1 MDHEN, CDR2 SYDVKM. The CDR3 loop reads CASSQGAGAFF. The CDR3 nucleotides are TGTGCCAGCAGTCAGGGGGCGGGAGCTTTCTTT.

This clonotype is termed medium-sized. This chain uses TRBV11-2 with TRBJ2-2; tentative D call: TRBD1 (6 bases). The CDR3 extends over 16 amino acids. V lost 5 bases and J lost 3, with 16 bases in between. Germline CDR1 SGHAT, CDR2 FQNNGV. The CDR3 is CASSRRWDKYTGELFF. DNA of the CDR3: TGTGCCAGCAGCCGCAGATGGGACAAATACACCGGGGAGCTGTTTTTT.

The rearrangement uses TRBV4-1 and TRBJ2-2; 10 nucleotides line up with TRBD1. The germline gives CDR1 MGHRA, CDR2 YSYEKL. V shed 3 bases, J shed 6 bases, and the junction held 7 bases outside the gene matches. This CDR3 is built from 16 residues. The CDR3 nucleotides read TGCGCCAGCAGCCATGAGCGGGGGACAGGGGCCGGGGAGCTGTTTTTT. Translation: CASSHERGTGAGELFF.

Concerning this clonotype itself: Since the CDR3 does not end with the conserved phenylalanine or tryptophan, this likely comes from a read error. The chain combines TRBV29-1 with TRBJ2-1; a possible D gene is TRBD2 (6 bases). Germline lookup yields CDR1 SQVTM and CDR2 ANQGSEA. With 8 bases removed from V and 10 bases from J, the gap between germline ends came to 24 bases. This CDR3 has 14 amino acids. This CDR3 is CSMSGTGNIGEQFS. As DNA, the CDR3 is TGCAGCATGTCCGGGACTGGGAACATTGGGGAGCAGTTCTCC.

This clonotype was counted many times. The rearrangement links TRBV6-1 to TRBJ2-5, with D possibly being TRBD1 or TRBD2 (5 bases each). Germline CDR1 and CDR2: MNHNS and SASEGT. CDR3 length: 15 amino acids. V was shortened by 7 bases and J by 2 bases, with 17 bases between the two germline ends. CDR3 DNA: TGTGCCAGCACCCCCTCTTGGGGGAGTCAAGAGACCCAGTACTTC. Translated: CASTPSWGSQETQYF.

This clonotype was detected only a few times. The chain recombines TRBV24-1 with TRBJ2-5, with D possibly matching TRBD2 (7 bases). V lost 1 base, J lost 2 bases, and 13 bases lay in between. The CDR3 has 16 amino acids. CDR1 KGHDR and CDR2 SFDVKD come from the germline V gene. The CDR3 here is CATSDFRGGEQETQYF. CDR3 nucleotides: TGTGCCACCAGTGATTTTAGGGGGGGTGAGCAAGAGACCCAGTACTTC.

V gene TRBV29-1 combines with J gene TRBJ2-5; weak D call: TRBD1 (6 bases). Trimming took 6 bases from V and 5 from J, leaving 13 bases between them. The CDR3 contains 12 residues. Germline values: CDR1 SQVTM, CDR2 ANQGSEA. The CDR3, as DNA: TGCAGCGTGGATGCAGGGGAGGAGACCCAGTACTTC. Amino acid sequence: CSVDAGEETQYF.

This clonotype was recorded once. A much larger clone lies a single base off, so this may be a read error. The CDR3, as DNA: TGCGCCAGCAGCTTGATGGTAAGGGGCTTC. It is translated as CASSLMVRGF. The genes are TRBV5-1 and TRBJ2-7, with a possible D match to TRBD1 (5 bases). The CDR3 spans 10 residues. Germline V gene lookup returns CDR1 SGHRS and CDR2 YFSETQ.

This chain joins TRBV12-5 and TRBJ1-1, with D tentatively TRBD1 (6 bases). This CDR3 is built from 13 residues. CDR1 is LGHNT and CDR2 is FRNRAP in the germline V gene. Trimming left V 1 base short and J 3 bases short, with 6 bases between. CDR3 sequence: CASGLDRDTEAFF. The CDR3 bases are TGTGCTAGTGGTTTGGACAGGGACACTGAAGCTTTCTTT.

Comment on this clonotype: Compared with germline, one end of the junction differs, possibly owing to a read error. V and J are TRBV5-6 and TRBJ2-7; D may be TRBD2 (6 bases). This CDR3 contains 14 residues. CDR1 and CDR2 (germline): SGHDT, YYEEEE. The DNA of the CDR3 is TGTGCCAGCCGCTTGTGGGAGGCTACGAGGGAGCAGTACTTC. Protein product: CASRLWEATREQYF. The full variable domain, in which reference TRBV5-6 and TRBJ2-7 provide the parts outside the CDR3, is DAGVTQSPTHLIKTRGQQVTLRCSPKSGHDTVSWYQQALGQGPQFIFQYYEEEERQRGNFPDRFSGHQFPNYSSELNVNALLLGDSALYLCASRLWEATREQYFGPGTRLTVT.

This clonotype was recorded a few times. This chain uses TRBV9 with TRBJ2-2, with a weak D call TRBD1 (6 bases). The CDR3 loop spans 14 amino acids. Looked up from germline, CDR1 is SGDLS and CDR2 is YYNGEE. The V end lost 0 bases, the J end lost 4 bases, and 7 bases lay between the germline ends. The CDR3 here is CASSVEQGTGELFF. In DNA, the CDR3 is TGTGCCAGCAGCGTAGAACAGGGCACCGGGGAGCTGTTTTTT.

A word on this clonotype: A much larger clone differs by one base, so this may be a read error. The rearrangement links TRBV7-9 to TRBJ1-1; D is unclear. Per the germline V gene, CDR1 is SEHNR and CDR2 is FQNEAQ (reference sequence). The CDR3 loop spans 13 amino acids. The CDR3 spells CASSSGWNSEAFF. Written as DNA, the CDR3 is TGTGCCAGCAGCTCCGGATGGAACTCTGAAGCTTTCTTT.

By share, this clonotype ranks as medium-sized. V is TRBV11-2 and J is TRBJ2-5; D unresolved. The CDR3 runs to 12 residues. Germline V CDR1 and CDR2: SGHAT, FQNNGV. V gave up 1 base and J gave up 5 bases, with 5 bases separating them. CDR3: CASSLVWETQYF. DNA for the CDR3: TGTGCCAGCAGCTTAGTGTGGGAGACCCAGTACTTC.

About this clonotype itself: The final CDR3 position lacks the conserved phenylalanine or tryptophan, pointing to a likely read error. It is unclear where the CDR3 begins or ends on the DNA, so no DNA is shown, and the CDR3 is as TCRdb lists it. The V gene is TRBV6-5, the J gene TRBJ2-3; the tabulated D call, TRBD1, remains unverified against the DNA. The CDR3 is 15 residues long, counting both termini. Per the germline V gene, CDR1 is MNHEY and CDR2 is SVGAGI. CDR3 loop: CASSYGTGESDTQNY.

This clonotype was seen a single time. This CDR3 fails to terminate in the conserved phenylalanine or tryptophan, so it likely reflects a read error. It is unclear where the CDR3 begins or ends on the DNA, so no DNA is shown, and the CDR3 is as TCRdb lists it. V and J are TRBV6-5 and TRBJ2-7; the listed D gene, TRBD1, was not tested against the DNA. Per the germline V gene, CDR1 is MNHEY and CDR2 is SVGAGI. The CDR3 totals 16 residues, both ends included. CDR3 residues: CVSRPGQAASFYEQYS.